The TCR beta chain under discussion was sequenced for a study of blood T cells in healthy people across ages. Through a sample-barcoded 5' primer and a J-beta primer mix, a second PCR was run for roughly 7 to 12 cycles. MiXCR was run by TCRdb on the 5' RACE reads, yielding one entry per CDR3 protein. The sample contains roughly 2 million distinct CDR3 sequences, around 50% of which appear only once. The CDR3 sequence is 14 residues long. V was clipped by 6 bases and J by 4 bases; unmatched bases: 9. The V gene is TRBV12-3 or TRBV12-4, the J gene TRBJ2-7, with 7 bases fitting TRBD1. Specimen: blood. This TCR came from a woman aged 40 to 50 in good health. The CDR3 sequence is CASRARGGAYEQYF. The DNA for the CDR3 is TGTGCCAGCAGGGCCAGAGGGGGCGCATACGAGCAGTACTTC.